This TCR beta chain emerged from a study of blood T cell repertoires in COVID-19. In the authors' methods: The authors estimated nucleated cell counts from reference gene primer amplification. Sequenced by immunoSEQ multiplex PCR; TCRdb stores in-frame clones only, minus some. V and J calls plus clone size are reproduced from that table; the DNA served to infer D and trimming. The sample shows just over 300,000 clones, 75% to 90% of them seen only once. Trimming shortened V by 7 bases and J by 5 bases, and 16 bases separated the two germline ends. The CDR3 extends over 14 amino acids. Germline CDR1 SEHNR, CDR2 FQNEAQ (reference sequence).

The genes are TRBV7-9 and TRBJ2-3; tentatively, D is TRBD1 (5 bases). The TCR sequence derives from a man between 18 and 29 years old with active or convalescent COVID-19. Sequencing was performed on peripheral blood. The CDR3, as DNA: TGTGCCAGCAACCTCCTCCAGGGTGGAGATACGCAGTATTTT. Its translation: CASNLLQGGDTQYF.